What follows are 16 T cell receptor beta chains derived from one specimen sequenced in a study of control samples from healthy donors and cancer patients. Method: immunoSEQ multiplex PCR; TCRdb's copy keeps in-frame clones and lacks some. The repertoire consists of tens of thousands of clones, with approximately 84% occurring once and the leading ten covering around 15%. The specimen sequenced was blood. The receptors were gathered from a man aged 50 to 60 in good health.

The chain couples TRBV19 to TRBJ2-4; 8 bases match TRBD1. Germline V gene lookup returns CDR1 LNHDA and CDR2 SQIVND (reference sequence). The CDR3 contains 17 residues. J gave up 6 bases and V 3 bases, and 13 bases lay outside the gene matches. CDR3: CASSINPGQGAANIQYF. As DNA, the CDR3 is TGTGCCAGTAGTATCAACCCCGGACAGGGTGCGGCAAACATTCAGTACTTC.

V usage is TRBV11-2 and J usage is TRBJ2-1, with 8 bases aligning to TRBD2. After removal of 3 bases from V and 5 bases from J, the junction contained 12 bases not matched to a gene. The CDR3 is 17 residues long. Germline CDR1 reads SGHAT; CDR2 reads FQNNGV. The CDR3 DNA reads TGTGCCAGCAGCTTTTCTCGAAGTCTAGCGGGTAACAATGAGCAGTTCTTC. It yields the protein CASSFSRSLAGNNEQFF.

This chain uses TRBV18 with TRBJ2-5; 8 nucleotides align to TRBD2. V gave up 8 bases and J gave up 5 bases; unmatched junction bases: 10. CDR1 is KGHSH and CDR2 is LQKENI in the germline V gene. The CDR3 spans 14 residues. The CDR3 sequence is CASRREAGVETQYF. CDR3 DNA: TGTGCCAGCAGACGCGAAGCGGGAGTGGAGACCCAGTACTTC. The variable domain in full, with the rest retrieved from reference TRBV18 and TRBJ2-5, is NAGVMQNPRHLVRRRGQEARLRCSPMKGHSHVYWYRQLPEEGLKFMVYLQKENIIDESGMPKERFSAEFPKEGPSILRIQQVVRGDSAAYFCASRREAGVETQYFGPGTRLLVL.

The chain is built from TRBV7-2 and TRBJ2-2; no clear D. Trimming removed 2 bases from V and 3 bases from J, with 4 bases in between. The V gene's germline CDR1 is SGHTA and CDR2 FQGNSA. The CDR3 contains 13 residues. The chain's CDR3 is CASSLRHTGELFF. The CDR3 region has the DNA TGTGCCAGCAGCTTACGGCACACCGGGGAGCTGTTTTTT.

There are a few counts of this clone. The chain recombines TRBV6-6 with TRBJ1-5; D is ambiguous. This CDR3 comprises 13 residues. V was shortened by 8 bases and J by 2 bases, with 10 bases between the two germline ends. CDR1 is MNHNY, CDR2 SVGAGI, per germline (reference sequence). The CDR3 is CASEFPGNQPQHF. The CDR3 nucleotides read TGTGCCAGCGAATTTCCTGGCAATCAGCCCCAGCATTTT.

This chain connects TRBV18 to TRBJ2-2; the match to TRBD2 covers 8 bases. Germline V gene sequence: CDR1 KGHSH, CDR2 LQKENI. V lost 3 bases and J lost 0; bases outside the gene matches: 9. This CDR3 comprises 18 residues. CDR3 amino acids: CASSPTAPGLANTGELFF. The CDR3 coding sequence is TGTGCCAGCTCACCCACAGCCCCGGGACTAGCGAACACCGGGGAGCTGTTTTTT.

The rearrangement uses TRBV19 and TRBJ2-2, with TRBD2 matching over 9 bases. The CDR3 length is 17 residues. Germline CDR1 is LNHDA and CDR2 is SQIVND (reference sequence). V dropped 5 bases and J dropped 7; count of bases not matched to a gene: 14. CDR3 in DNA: TGTGCCAGTAGTCCCGGACTAGCGCAGGGGGTTAGCGGGGAGCTGTTTTTT. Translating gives CASSPGLAQGVSGELFF.

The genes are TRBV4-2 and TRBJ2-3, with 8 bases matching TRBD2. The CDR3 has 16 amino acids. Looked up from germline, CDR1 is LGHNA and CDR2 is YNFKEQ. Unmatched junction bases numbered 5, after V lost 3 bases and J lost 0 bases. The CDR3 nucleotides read TGTGCCAGCAGCCAGTGGGCGGGAGGTAGCACAGATACGCAGTATTTT. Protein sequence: CASSQWAGGSTDTQYF.

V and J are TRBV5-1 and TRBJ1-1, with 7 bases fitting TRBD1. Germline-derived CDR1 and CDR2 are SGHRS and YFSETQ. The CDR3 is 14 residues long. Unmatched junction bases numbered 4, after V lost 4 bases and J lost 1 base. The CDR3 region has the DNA TGCGCCAGCAGCCCTTGGACAGGGAACACTGAAGCTTTCTTT. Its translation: CASSPWTGNTEAFF. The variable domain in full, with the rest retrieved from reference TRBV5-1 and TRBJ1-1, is KAGVTQTPRYLIKTRGQQVTLSCSPISGHRSVSWYQQTPGQGLQFLFEYFSETQRNKGNFPGRFSGRQFSNSRSEMNVSTLELGDSALYLCASSPWTGNTEAFFGQGTRLTVV.

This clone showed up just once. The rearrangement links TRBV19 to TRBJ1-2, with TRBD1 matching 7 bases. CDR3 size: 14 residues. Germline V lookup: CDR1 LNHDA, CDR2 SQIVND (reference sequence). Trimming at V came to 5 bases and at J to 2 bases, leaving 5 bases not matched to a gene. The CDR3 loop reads CASSSLDRNYGYTF. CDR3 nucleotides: TGTGCCAGTAGTTCCCTGGACAGGAACTATGGCTACACCTTC. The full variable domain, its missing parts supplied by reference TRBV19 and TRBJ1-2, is DGGITQSPKYLFRKEGQNVTLSCEQNLNHDAMYWYRQDPGQGLRLIYYSQIVNDFQKGDIAEGYSVSREKKESFPLTVTSAQKNPTAFYLCASSSLDRNYGYTFGSGTRLTVV.

In DNA, the CDR3 is TGCGCCAGCAGCCAAGAGACCCATCCAGCCCGAAATGAAAAACTGTTTTTT. Translating gives CASSQETHPARNEKLFF. This chain links TRBV4-1 with TRBJ1-4; D unclear. The CDR3 runs to 17 residues. Germline V gene lookup returns CDR1 MGHRA and CDR2 YSYEKL. The V end was cut by 0 bases, the J end by 5 bases, with 16 bases between.

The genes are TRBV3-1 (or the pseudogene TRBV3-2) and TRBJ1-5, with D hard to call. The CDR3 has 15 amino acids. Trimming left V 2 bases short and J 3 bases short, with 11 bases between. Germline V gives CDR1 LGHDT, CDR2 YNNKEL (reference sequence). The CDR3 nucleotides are TGTGCCAGCAGCCAAATGGTCAGTGACAATCAGCCCCAGCATTTT. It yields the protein CASSQMVSDNQPQHF.

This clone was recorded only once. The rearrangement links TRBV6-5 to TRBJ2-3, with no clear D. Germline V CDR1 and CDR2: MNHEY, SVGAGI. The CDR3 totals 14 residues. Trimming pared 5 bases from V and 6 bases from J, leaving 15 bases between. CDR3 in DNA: TGTGCCAGCAGTCGGGCAAACTTGGCGGATACGCAGTATTTT. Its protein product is CASSRANLADTQYF.

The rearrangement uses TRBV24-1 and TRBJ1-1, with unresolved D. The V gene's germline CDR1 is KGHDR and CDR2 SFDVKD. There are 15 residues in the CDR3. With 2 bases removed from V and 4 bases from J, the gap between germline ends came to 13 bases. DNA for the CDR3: TGTGCCACCAGTGATTCGACCCGGTGGGGCACTGAAGCTTTCTTT. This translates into CATSDSTRWGTEAFF.

CDR3 in DNA: TGTGCCAGCAGCTTAACCCCCTGGGGGGCTGAAGCTTTCTTT. Translating gives CASSLTPWGAEAFF. The chain couples TRBV11-2 to TRBJ1-1; tentative D call: TRBD1 (5 bases). This CDR3 spans 14 amino acids. Germline CDR1 is SGHAT and CDR2 is FQNNGV. The germline V and J ends were trimmed by 2 bases and 6 bases, with 13 bases remaining between them.

CDR3 DNA: TGTGCCAGCAGTGAATCCACGATATACACTGAAGCTTTCTTT. This sequence encodes CASSESTIYTEAFF. This sequence joins TRBV25-1 and TRBJ1-1; D not certain. The ends were cut back, 1 base at V and 3 bases at J, with 9 bases in the middle. This CDR3 is 14 amino acids long. The germline gives CDR1 MGHDK, CDR2 SYGVNS.